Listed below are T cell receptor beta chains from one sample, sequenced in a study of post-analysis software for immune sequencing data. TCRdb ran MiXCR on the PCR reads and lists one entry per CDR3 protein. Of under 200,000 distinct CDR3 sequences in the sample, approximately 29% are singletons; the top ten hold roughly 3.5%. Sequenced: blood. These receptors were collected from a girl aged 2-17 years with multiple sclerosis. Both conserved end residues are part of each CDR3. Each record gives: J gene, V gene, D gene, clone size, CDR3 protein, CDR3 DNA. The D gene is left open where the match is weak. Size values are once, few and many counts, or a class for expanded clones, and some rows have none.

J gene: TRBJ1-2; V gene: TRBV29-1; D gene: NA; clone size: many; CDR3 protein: CSLRTGYGYTF; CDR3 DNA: TGCAGCCTACGGACGGGCTATGGCTACACCTTC
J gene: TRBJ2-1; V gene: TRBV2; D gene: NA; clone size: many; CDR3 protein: CASSGGPNYNEQFF; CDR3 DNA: TGTGCCAGCAGTGGGGGACCAAACTACAATGAGCAGTTCTTC
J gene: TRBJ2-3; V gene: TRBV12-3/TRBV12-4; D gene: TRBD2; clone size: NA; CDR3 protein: CASSFLAGGRMGADAQYF; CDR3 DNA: TGTGCCAGCAGTTTTCTAGCGGGGGGGCGTATGGGCGCAGATGCGCAGTATTTT
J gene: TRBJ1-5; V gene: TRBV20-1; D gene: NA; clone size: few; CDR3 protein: CSARPPYSNQPQHF; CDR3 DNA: TGCAGTGCTAGACCACCATATAGCAATCAGCCCCAGCATTTT
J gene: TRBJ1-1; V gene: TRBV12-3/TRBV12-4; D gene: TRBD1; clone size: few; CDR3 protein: CASSVTGGGTEAFF; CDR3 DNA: TGTGCCAGCAGCGTTACAGGGGGAGGGACTGAAGCTTTCTTT
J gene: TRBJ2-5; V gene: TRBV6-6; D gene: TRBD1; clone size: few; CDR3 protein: CASSSQGARETQYF; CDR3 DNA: TGTGCCAGCAGTTCACAGGGGGCGAGGGAGACCCAGTACTTC
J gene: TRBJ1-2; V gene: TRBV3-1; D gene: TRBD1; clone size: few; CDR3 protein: CASSQRSRGLFNYGYTF; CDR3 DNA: TGTGCCAGCAGCCAAAGATCCAGGGGGCTTTTTAACTATGGCTACACCTTC
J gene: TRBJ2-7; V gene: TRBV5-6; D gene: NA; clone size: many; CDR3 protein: CASTSDPLAYEQYF; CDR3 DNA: TGTGCCAGCACCTCAGATCCCCTTGCCTACGAGCAGTACTTC
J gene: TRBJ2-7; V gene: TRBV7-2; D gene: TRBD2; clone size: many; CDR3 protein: CAATTRLGGEQYF; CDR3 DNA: TGTGCCGCCACTACCCGACTCGGGGGGGAGCAGTACTTC
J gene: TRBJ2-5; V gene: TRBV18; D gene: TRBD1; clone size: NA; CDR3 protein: CASSLDRPPQETQYF; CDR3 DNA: TGTGCCAGCTCACTGGACAGGCCGCCCCAAGAGACCCAGTACTTC
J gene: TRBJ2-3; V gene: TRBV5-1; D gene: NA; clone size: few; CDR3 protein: CASRDFGGTSTDTQYF; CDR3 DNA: TGCGCCAGCAGAGACTTCGGTGGCACTAGCACAGATACGCAGTATTTT
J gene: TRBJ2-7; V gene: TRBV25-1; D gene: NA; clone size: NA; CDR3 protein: CASSGPGSRSYEQYF; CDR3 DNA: TGTGCCAGCAGTGGTCCAGGGAGCCGATCCTACGAGCAGTACTTC
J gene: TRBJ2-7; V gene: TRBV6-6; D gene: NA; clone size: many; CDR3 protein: CASSAGPSVFEQYF; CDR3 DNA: TGTGCCAGCAGCGCCGGGCCTTCCGTGTTCGAGCAGTACTTC
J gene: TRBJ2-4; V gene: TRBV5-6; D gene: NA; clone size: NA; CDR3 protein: CASSLGLERGQLLAKNIQYF; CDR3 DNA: TGTGCCAGCAGCTTGGGGTTAGAGCGGGGACAGCTACTAGCCAAAAACATTCAGTACTTC
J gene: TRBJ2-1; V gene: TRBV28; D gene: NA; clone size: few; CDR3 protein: CASSSRGNYTYNEQFF; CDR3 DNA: TGTGCCAGCAGTTCCCGTGGCAACTACACCTACAATGAGCAGTTCTTC
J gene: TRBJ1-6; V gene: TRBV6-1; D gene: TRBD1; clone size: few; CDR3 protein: CASSDRANSPLHF; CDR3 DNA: TGTGCCAGCTCTGACAGGGCTAATTCACCCCTCCACTTT
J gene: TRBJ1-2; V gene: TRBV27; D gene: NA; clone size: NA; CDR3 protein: CASSYQGTSNYGYTF; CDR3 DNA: TGTGCCAGCAGTTACCAAGGGACAAGTAACTATGGCTACACCTTC
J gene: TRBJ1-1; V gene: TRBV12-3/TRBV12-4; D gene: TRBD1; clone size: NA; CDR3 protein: CASSLTGERDTEAFF; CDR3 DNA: TGTGCCAGCAGTTTAACAGGGGAGAGGGACACTGAAGCTTTCTTT
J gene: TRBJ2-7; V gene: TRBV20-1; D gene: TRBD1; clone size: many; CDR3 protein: CSARDGGQGHEQYF; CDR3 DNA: TGCAGTGCTAGAGATGGGGGACAGGGGCACGAGCAGTACTTC
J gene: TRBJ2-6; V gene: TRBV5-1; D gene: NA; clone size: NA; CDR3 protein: CVSSLSSGANVLTF; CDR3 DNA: TGCGTCAGCAGCTTGTCCTCTGGGGCCAACGTCCTGACTTTC
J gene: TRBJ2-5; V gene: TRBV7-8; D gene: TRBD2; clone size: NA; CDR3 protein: CASSARGGALQETQYF; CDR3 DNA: TGTGCCAGCAGCGCACGGGGGGGGGCCTTACAAGAGACCCAGTACTTC
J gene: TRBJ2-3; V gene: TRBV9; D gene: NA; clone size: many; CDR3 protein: CASSVADLFPSSWVEADTQYF; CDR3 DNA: TGTGCCAGCAGCGTAGCTGACCTGTTTCCGTCGTCGTGGGTCGAGGCAGATACGCAGTATTTT
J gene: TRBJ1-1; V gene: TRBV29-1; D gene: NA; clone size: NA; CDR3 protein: CSVSRGAGAFF; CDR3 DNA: TGCAGCGTTTCGAGGGGGGCCGGAGCTTTCTTT
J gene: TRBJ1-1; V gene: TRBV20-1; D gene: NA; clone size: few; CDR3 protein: CSARAQGGTEAFF; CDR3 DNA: TGCAGTGCTAGAGCACAGGGAGGAACTGAAGCTTTCTTT
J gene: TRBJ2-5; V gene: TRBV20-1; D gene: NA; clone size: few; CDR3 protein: CSASIQGYGVETQYF; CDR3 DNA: TGCAGTGCTAGCATTCAGGGTTATGGAGTGGAGACCCAGTACTTC
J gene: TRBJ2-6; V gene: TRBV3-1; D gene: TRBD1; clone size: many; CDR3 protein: CASSQDPAERTGPRGANVLTF; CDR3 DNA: TGTGCCAGCAGCCAAGACCCGGCGGAGCGGACAGGTCCTCGTGGGGCCAACGTCCTGACTTTC
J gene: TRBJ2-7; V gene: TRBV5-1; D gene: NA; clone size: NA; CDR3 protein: CASSLADEQYF; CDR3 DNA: TGCGCCAGCAGCTTGGCAGACGAGCAGTACTTC
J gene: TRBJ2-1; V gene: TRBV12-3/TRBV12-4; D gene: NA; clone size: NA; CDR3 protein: CASSPLRDYNEQFF; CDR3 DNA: TGTGCCAGCAGCCCTTTGCGGGATTACAATGAGCAGTTCTTC
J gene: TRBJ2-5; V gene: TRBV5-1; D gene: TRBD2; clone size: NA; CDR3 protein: CASSLGLAQETRYF; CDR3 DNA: TGCGCCAGCAGCTTGGGACTAGCTCAAGAGACCCGGTACTTC
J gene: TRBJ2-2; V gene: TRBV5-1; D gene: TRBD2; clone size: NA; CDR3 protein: CASSASGRSGELFF; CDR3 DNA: TGCGCCAGCAGCGCCTCCGGGAGGAGCGGGGAGCTGTTTTTT
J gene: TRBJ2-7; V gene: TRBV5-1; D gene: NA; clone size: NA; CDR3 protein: CASRAGAYEQYF; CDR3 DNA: TGCGCCAGCAGGGCCGGTGCCTACGAGCAGTACTTC
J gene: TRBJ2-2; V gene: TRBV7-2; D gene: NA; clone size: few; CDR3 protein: CASSLEAYNTGELFF; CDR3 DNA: TGTGCCAGTAGCTTAGAGGCCTATAACACCGGGGAGCTGTTTTTT
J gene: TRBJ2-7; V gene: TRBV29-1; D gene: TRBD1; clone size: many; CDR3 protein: CSVGVGQFGQGYDEQYF; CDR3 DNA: TGCAGCGTTGGCGTCGGTCAGTTTGGACAGGGTTACGACGAGCAGTACTTC
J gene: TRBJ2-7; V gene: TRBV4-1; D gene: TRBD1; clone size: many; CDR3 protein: CASSQVGTDYEQYF; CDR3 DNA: TGCGCCAGCAGCCAAGTTGGGACAGACTACGAGCAGTACTTC
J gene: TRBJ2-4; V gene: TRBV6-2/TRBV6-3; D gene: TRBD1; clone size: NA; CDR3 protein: CASSYPGTGANIQYF; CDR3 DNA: TGTGCCAGCAGTTACCCTGGGACAGGGGCGAACATTCAGTACTTC
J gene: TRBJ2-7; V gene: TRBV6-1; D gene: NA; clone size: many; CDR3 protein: CASRSAGTPSPAAYEQYF; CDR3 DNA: TGTGCCAGCAGATCCGCAGGGACCCCCAGCCCAGCAGCCTACGAGCAGTACTTC
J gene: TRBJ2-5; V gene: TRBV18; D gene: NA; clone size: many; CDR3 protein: CASSPVYQETQYF; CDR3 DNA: TGTGCCAGCTCACCAGTGTACCAAGAGACCCAGTACTTC
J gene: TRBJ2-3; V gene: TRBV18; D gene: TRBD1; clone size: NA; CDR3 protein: CASSPIRTGIDITSTDTQYF; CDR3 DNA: TGTGCCAGCTCACCGATACGGACAGGGATCGATATCACTAGCACAGATACGCAGTATTTT
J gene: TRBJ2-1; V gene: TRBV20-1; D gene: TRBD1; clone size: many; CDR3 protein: CSAKPGGNEQFF; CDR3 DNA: TGCAGTGCCAAACCAGGGGGTAATGAGCAGTTCTTC
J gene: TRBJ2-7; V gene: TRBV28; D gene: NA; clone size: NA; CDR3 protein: CAGSPRVGGGEQYF; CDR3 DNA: TGTGCCGGCAGCCCCAGGGTAGGGGGAGGAGAGCAGTACTTC
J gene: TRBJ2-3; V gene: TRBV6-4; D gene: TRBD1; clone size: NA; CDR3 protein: CASSQGQGPSTDTQYF; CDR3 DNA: TGTGCCAGCAGCCAGGGACAGGGCCCTAGCACAGATACGCAGTATTTT
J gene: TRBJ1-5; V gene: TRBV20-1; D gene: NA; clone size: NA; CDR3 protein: CSAFGRANQPQHF; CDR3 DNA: TGCAGTGCCTTTGGCAGGGCTAATCAGCCCCAGCATTTT
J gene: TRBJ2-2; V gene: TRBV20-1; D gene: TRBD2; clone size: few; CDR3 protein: CIARGGGNTGELFF; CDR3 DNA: TGCATCGCTAGGGGCGGGGGAAACACCGGGGAGCTGTTTTTT
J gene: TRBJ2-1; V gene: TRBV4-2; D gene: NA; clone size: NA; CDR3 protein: CASSQAIGARPYNEQFF; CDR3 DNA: TGTGCCAGCAGCCAGGCGATCGGGGCTAGGCCTTACAATGAGCAGTTCTTC
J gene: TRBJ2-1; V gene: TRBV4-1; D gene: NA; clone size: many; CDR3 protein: CASSQESGGQFF; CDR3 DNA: TGCGCCAGCAGCCAAGAGAGCGGCGGGCAGTTCTTC
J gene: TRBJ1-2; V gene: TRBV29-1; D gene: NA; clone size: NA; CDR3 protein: CSVEFSYGYTF; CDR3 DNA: TGCAGCGTTGAATTCAGCTATGGCTACACCTTC